Below are 27 T cell receptor beta chains sequenced from a single sample in a study of blood T cell repertoires in COVID-19. Produced via immunoSEQ multiplex PCR; TCRdb's table is partial and in-frame only. The sample yields about 66,000 clones, roughly 88% seen once. What was sequenced was peripheral blood. These TCRs come from a man between 65 and 79 years old with acute or convalescent COVID-19.

The chain has TRBV5-1 and TRBJ1-5; TRBD1 agrees at 10 bases. With V trimmed by 4 bases and J by 4 bases, 2 bases remained unmatched. The length of the CDR3 is 14 residues. The germline CDR1 and CDR2 sequences are SGHRS and YFSETQ. The CDR3: CASSPDRGNQPQHF. CDR3 coding DNA: TGCGCCAGCAGCCCGGACAGGGGGAATCAGCCCCAGCATTTT. The whole variable domain, filled in from reference TRBV5-1 and TRBJ1-5, reads KAGVTQTPRYLIKTRGQQVTLSCSPISGHRSVSWYQQTPGQGLQFLFEYFSETQRNKGNFPGRFSGRQFSNSRSEMNVSTLELGDSALYLCASSPDRGNQPQHFGDGTRLSIL.

The chain employs TRBV9 and TRBJ2-5; the D gene is possibly TRBD2 (5 bases). The CDR3 totals 14 residues. Trimming left V 0 bases short and J 1 base short, with 7 bases between. Germline V gives CDR1 SGDLS, CDR2 YYNGEE. The CDR3, as DNA: TGTGCCAGCAGCGTAGCTAGCACCCAAGAGACCCAGTACTTC. Amino acids: CASSVASTQETQYF.

This clone was seen a few times. This chain uses TRBV5-8 with TRBJ2-7; TRBD2 is a possible D gene (5 bases). This CDR3 spans 11 amino acids. Germline V gene lookup returns CDR1 SGHTS and CDR2 YDEGEE. V was shortened by 6 bases and J by 6 bases, with 10 bases between the two germline ends. DNA of the CDR3: TGTGCCAGCACCGAGGGTCTCGAGCAGTACTTC. It translates to CASTEGLEQYF.

The rearrangement links TRBV30 to TRBJ2-7; tentatively, D is TRBD2 (5 bases). Trimming stripped 4 bases from V and 1 base from J, with 17 bases between. This CDR3 comprises 15 residues. CDR1 is GTSNPN and CDR2 is SVGIG in the germline V gene (reference sequence). The CDR3 sequence is CAWKFSGSGSYEQYF. The CDR3 nucleotides read TGTGCCTGGAAATTCTCGGGGTCAGGTTCCTACGAGCAGTACTTC. The full variable domain, completed using reference TRBV30 and TRBJ2-7, is SQTIHQWPATLVQPVGSPLSLECTVEGTSNPNLYWYRQAAGRGLQLLFYSVGIGQISSEVPQNLSASRPQDRQFILSSKKLLLSDSGFYLCAWKFSGSGSYEQYFGPGTRLTVT.

This sequence joins TRBV12-3 or TRBV12-4 and TRBJ2-5, with D perhaps matching TRBD2 (6 bases). Trimming left V 2 bases short and J 5 bases short, with 9 bases between. This CDR3 comprises 13 residues. The CDR3 DNA sequence: TGTGCCAGCAGTTTACAGGGACTGGAGACCCAGTACTTC. It encodes CASSLQGLETQYF.

V and J are TRBV11-2 and TRBJ2-3; D possibly corresponds to TRBD2 (6 bases). Trimming shortened V by 3 bases and J by 2 bases, and 15 bases separated the two germline ends. The CDR3 totals 16 residues. CDR1 and CDR2 from the germline V gene are SGHAT and FQNNGV. CDR3 protein: CASSFGRGSDTDTQYF. The CDR3 DNA follows: TGTGCCAGCAGCTTCGGTCGGGGGTCCGACACAGATACGCAGTATTTT.

V and J are TRBV19 and TRBJ2-7; no firm D call. This CDR3 spans 16 amino acids. Germline CDR1 is LNHDA and CDR2 is SQIVND (reference sequence). The V end was cut by 3 bases, the J end by 1 base, with 16 bases between. The CDR3 is CASSIRSAGRSYEQYF. CDR3 coding DNA: TGTGCCAGTAGTATTCGTTCGGCAGGCCGGTCCTACGAGCAGTACTTC.

The chain uses TRBV7-2 and TRBJ1-2, with D maybe TRBD1 (6 bases). V lost 2 bases and J lost 8, with 15 bases in between. The CDR3 is made up of 14 amino acids. The germline V gene encodes CDR1 SGHTA and CDR2 FQGNSA. CDR3 amino acids: CASSLTPGHVGYTF. Here the CDR3 DNA reads TGTGCCAGCAGCTTAACGCCGGGACATGTCGGCTACACCTTC.

The gene calls are TRBV5-6 and TRBJ1-2; D gene unclear. The CDR3 is made up of 14 amino acids. Germline V CDR1 and CDR2: SGHDT, YYEEEE. Trimming took off 1 base at V and 5 bases at J, with 12 bases between the two ends. The CDR3 region is CASSLYAGGYGYTF. The CDR3 DNA reads TGTGCCAGCAGCTTGTATGCCGGCGGGTATGGCTACACCTTC.

The gene calls are TRBV7-2 and TRBJ2-6; D gene ambiguous. The CDR3 runs 15 residues. Trimming left V 2 bases short and J 0 bases short, with 5 bases between. Germline CDR1 is SGHTA and CDR2 is FQGNSA. CDR3 DNA sequence: TGTGCCAGCAGCTTATACAGCTCTGGGGCCAACGTCCTGACTTTC. Translated, it gives CASSLYSSGANVLTF.

The chain links TRBV19 to TRBJ2-5; D not certain. This CDR3 spans 13 amino acids. The V gene lost 1 base and the J gene lost 5 bases, with 8 bases spanning the gap. The germline gives CDR1 LNHDA, CDR2 SQIVND (reference sequence). The CDR3 DNA reads as TGTGCCAGTAGTATAGGTGTCTCGGAGACCCAGTACTTC. Its translation: CASSIGVSETQYF.

The chain joins TRBV4-1 to TRBJ1-1, with D maybe TRBD1 (6 bases). Germline V gene data show CDR1 as MGHRA and CDR2 as YSYEKL. The CDR3 extends over 15 amino acids. V lost 0 bases to trimming and J lost 0 bases, with 8 bases between them. The CDR3 coding sequence is TGCGCCAGCAGCCAAGATGACAGGCTGAACACTGAAGCTTTCTTT. Translated: CASSQDDRLNTEAFF.

This clone was observed once. The chain carries TRBV18 and TRBJ1-2; possibly TRBD1 for D (6 bases). The V and J ends lost 4 bases and 3 bases respectively, with 15 bases between them. CDR3 length: 15 amino acids. Germline lookup yields CDR1 KGHSH and CDR2 LQKENI. The CDR3 sequence: CASSLGQSLDYGYTF. The CDR3 nucleotides are TGTGCCAGCTCACTTGGACAGTCCTTAGACTATGGCTACACCTTC.

The chain employs TRBV7-3 and TRBJ1-5; 8 nucleotides align to TRBD1. Germline CDR1 reads SGHTA; CDR2 reads FQGTGA. The length of the CDR3 is 17 residues. The V gene end was trimmed by 2 bases and the J gene end by 0 bases; junction bases not matched to a gene: 6. The DNA of the CDR3 is TGTGCCAGCAGCTTATGGGGACAGGAACGTAGCAATCAGCCCCAGCATTTT. Protein sequence: CASSLWGQERSNQPQHF. Full variable domain (remainder filled in from reference TRBV7-3 and TRBJ1-5): GAGVSQTPSNKVTEKGKYVELRCDPISGHTALYWYRQSLGQGPEFLIYFQGTGAADDSGLPNDRFFAVRPEGSVSTLKIQRTERGDSAVYLCASSLWGQERSNQPQHFGDGTRLSIL.

V is TRBV7-2 and J is TRBJ1-3; 7 bases match TRBD1. The V gene end was trimmed by 3 bases and the J gene end by 9 bases; junction bases not matched to a gene: 5. CDR1 and CDR2 from the germline V gene are SGHTA and FQGNSA. The CDR3 covers 13 residues. This CDR3 is CASSFHRGLTIYF. CDR3 bases: TGTGCCAGCAGCTTCCACAGGGGTCTCACCATATATTTT.

The rearrangement links TRBV18 to TRBJ2-1; maybe TRBD1 (5 bases). This CDR3 is 14 amino acids long. Trimming left V 3 bases short and J 6 bases short, with 12 bases between. Per germline, CDR1 KGHSH and CDR2 LQKENI. In DNA, the CDR3 is TGTGCCAGCTCACCTCTGGACAAACTCAATGAGCAGTTCTTC. Protein sequence: CASSPLDKLNEQFF.

The chain uses TRBV14 and TRBJ1-4; 9 bases line up with TRBD1. This CDR3 has 16 residues. Germline V gene data show CDR1 as SGHDN and CDR2 as FVKESK. The junction had 10 bases not matched to a gene; V was cut back by 3 bases and J by 8 bases. In nucleotides, the CDR3 is TGTGCCAGCAGCCACGTCGGGACAGGGCCCAACGAAAAACTGTTTTTT. Residues: CASSHVGTGPNEKLFF.

A single count supports this clone. The rearrangement uses TRBV9 and TRBJ2-2, with 7 positions matching TRBD2. Germline CDR1 SGDLS, CDR2 YYNGEE. The V gene end was trimmed by 5 bases and the J gene end by 2 bases; junction bases not matched to a gene: 6. CDR3 size: 15 residues. The CDR3 region is CASSVGTTNTGELFF. The CDR3 nucleotides are TGTGCCAGCAGTGTCGGGACTACTAACACCGGGGAGCTGTTTTTT. Full variable domain (missing parts from reference TRBV9 and TRBJ2-2): DSGVTQTPKHLITATGQRVTLRCSPRSGDLSVYWYQQSLDQGLQFLIQYYNGEERAKGNILERFSAQQFPDLHSELNLSSLELGDSALYFCASSVGTTNTGELFFGEGSRLTVL.

On this clone: The germline gene is not matched at one end of the junction; a read error may be the cause. The chain employs TRBV7-2 and TRBJ2-1; the match to TRBD2 covers 10 bases. Germline lookup yields CDR1 SGHTA and CDR2 FQGNSA. CDR3 size: 15 residues. The DNA of the CDR3 is TGTGCCAGCACCTTAAAGCGGGGGGGTTACAATGAGCAGTTCTTC. Translating gives CASTLKRGGYNEQFF. Variable domain in full (rest from reference TRBV7-2 and TRBJ2-1): GAGVSQSPSNKVTEKGKDVELRCDPISGHTALYWYRQSLGQGLEFLIYFQGNSAPDKSGLPSDRFSAERTGGSVSTLTIQRTQQEDSAVYLCASTLKRGGYNEQFFGPGTRLTVL.

This clone was recorded only once. In DNA, the CDR3 is TGTGCCAGCAGCGTAGCCCACGACAGGGGAGGATCACCCCTCCACTTT. Translation gives CASSVAHDRGGSPLHF. The chain joins TRBV9 to TRBJ1-6; TRBD1 matches at 8 bases. J gave up 10 bases and V 0 bases, and 9 bases lay outside the gene matches. This CDR3 contains 16 residues. Germline V gene data show CDR1 as SGDLS and CDR2 as YYNGEE.

This chain uses TRBV11-1 with TRBJ2-7; 9 nucleotides line up with TRBD1. Germline CDR1 and CDR2: SGHAT and FQDESV (reference sequence). The CDR3 contains 16 residues. J gave up 3 bases and V 4 bases, and 10 bases lay outside the gene matches. CDR3 DNA: TGTGCCAGCAGCTCTAACATAGGGGGACAGGGCTACGAGCAGTACTTC. This encodes CASSSNIGGQGYEQYF.

The chain uses TRBV19 and TRBJ1-2, with a tentative D call TRBD1 (5 bases). The CDR3 has 12 amino acids. Germline V gene sequence: CDR1 LNHDA, CDR2 SQIVND (reference sequence). V lost 6 bases and J lost 6, with 11 bases in between. In nucleotides, the CDR3 is TGTGCCAGTAGCCGAGCGGGGGATGGCTACACCTTC. Translated: CASSRAGDGYTF.

This clone was detected only a few times. The chain recombines TRBV4-1 with TRBJ2-3; D is undetermined. Germline-derived CDR1 and CDR2 are MGHRA and YSYEKL. The V end lost 1 base, the J end lost 0 bases, and 11 bases lay between the germline ends. CDR3 size: 16 residues. The CDR3 bases are TGCGCCAGCAGCCAAGTCCATTCCACTAGCACAGATACGCAGTATTTT. Protein: CASSQVHSTSTDTQYF.

With respect to this clone: With a much larger clone just one base away, this may be a read error. The sample contains more than one DNA sequence encoding this CDR3. The chain combines TRBV6-5 with TRBJ1-2, with 8 bases matching TRBD1. The J segment lost 7 bases and the V segment lost 2 bases, leaving 6 bases of the junction unmatched. The germline V gene encodes CDR1 MNHEY and CDR2 SVGAGI. This CDR3 is 14 amino acids long. CDR3 in amino acids: CASSYTGQGGGYTF. CDR3 DNA sequence: TGTGCCAGCAGTTACACCGGACAGGGCGGTGGCTACACCTTC.

V usage is TRBV11-3 and J usage is TRBJ2-1; maybe TRBD1 (6 bases). V lost 0 bases and J lost 12, with 15 bases in between. Germline-derived CDR1 and CDR2 are SGHNT and YENEEA. This CDR3 is built from 14 residues. The CDR3 spells CASSLDRPEGGQFF. In DNA, the CDR3 is TGTGCCAGCAGCTTAGATCGTCCGGAAGGGGGGCAGTTCTTC.

The rearrangement uses TRBV14 and TRBJ1-1; 10 bases are shared with TRBD1. CDR1 is SGHDN, CDR2 FVKESK, per germline. The CDR3 loop spans 15 amino acids. V lost 1 base, J lost 4 bases, and 3 bases stayed unmatched. CDR3 DNA: TGTGCCAGCAGCCAAGCGACAGGGGGCGGCACTGAAGCTTTCTTT. Amino acids: CASSQATGGGTEAFF.

The table lists this clone with a count of one. J is TRBJ1-5 and V is TRBV6-2 or TRBV6-3; D is ambiguous. CDR3 length: 14 residues. Germline V CDR1 and CDR2: MNHEY, SVGEGT. V lost 1 base to trimming and J lost 4 bases, with 8 bases between them. In nucleotides, the CDR3 is TGTGCCAGCAGTTACTTTGGAGGTAATCAGCCCCAGCATTTT. Protein: CASSYFGGNQPQHF.